The 12 T cell receptor beta chains listed next were all sequenced from one sample in a study of identifying expanded T cells in peripheral blood. Profiled with immunoSEQ multiplex PCR; TCRdb holds only in-frame clones, not every one. The table includes roughly 61,000 clones, roughly 90% detected once. Material: blood. The receptor set was obtained from a person aged 18 to 70 in good health.

This clone was detected a few times. The V and J genes are TRBV6-6 and TRBJ2-5, with D perhaps matching TRBD1 (6 bases). Trimming removed 2 bases from V and 1 base from J, with 8 bases in between. CDR3 length: 14 amino acids. The germline gives CDR1 MNHNY, CDR2 SVGAGI (reference sequence). For the CDR3, the DNA is TGTGCCAGCAGTTACCGGGACATCCAAGAGACCCAGTACTTC. Translation: CASSYRDIQETQYF.

This rearrangement joins TRBV28 to TRBJ1-4; no firm D call. Germline values: CDR1 MDHEN, CDR2 SYDVKM. CDR3 size: 13 residues. The ends were cut back, 3 bases at V and 8 bases at J, with 10 bases in the middle. CDR3 loop: CASSFPAGEKLFF. CDR3 in DNA: TGTGCCAGCAGTTTTCCAGCGGGAGAAAAACTGTTTTTT.

The gene calls are TRBV19 and TRBJ2-5; D gene uncertain. V shed 4 bases and J shed 2 bases, with 8 bases lying between them. Germline V gives CDR1 LNHDA, CDR2 SQIVND (reference sequence). The length of the CDR3 is 13 residues. Here the CDR3 reads CASSTAAQETQYF. The CDR3 nucleotides read TGTGCCAGTAGTACGGCAGCGCAAGAGACCCAGTACTTC.

V gene TRBV2 combines with J gene TRBJ1-4; D is unresolved. Per the germline V gene, CDR1 is SNHLY and CDR2 is FYNNEI. There are 12 residues in the CDR3. V lost 3 bases and J 5 bases, leaving 4 bases between the germline ends. The CDR3 sequence is CASSENNEKLFF. CDR3 DNA sequence: TGTGCCAGCAGTGAGAACAATGAAAAACTGTTTTTT.

The J gene is TRBJ1-3, the V gene TRBV7-2, with D hard to call. V was shortened by 5 bases and J by 3 bases, with 8 bases between the two germline ends. The germline CDR1 and CDR2 sequences are SGHTA and FQGNSA. The CDR3 runs 13 residues. This CDR3 is CASSRGNGNTIYF. The CDR3 region has the DNA TGTGCCAGCAGCCGGGGAAATGGAAACACCATATATTTT.

The genes are TRBV10-2 and TRBJ1-3; D gene uncertain. Germline-derived CDR1 and CDR2 are WSHSY and SAAADI. The CDR3 is 14 amino acids. V lost 2 bases and J 2 bases, leaving 7 bases between the germline ends. CDR3 DNA sequence: TGCGCCAGCAGTGAGGTCGGCCCTGGAAACACCATATATTTT. It translates to CASSEVGPGNTIYF.

The chain recombines TRBV10-3 with TRBJ1-5; TRBD1 might be the D (5 bases). In germline, CDR1 is ENHRY, CDR2 SYGVKD. This CDR3 comprises 12 residues. The V and J ends lost 3 bases and 8 bases respectively, with 8 bases between them. DNA of the CDR3: TGTGCCATCAGTGATGGAGGGGAGCCCCAGCATTTT. Its protein product is CAISDGGEPQHF.

The chain uses TRBV6-5 and TRBJ2-3, with 7 positions matching TRBD2. After removal of 8 bases from V and 1 base from J, the junction contained 3 bases not matched to a gene. This CDR3 spans 13 amino acids. Germline CDR1 is MNHEY and CDR2 is SVGAGI. The CDR3 bases are TGTGCCAGCCTAGCGGCGGGCACAGATACGCAGTATTTT. As protein: CASLAAGTDTQYF.

The V gene is TRBV2, the J gene TRBJ2-5; either TRBD1 or TRBD2 may fit D (5 bases each). The CDR3 length is 14 residues. V gave up 5 bases and J gave up 5 bases, with 15 bases separating them. Per the germline V gene, CDR1 is SNHLY and CDR2 is FYNNEI. CDR3 sequence reads: CASSPGQDWETQYF. CDR3 nucleotide sequence: TGTGCCAGCAGTCCAGGGCAGGACTGGGAGACCCAGTACTTC. The full variable domain, its missing parts supplied by reference TRBV2 and TRBJ2-5, is EPEVTQTPSHQVTQMGQEVILRCVPISNHLYFYWYRQILGQKVEFLVSFYNNEISEKSEIFDDQFSVERPDGSNFTLKIRSTKLEDSAMYFCASSPGQDWETQYFGPGTRLLVL.

The CDR3 loop reads CASRPTSDEQFF. The CDR3 DNA is TGTGCCAGCAGGCCCACTAGCGACGAGCAGTTCTTC. The chain uses TRBV7-2 and TRBJ2-1, with 7 bases aligning to TRBD2. The trim removed 6 bases at V and 10 bases at J, leaving 6 bases unmatched. The CDR3 loop spans 12 amino acids. Germline CDR1 is SGHTA and CDR2 is FQGNSA.

The chain couples TRBV28 to TRBJ2-6; TRBD1 might be the D (5 bases). This CDR3 spans 18 amino acids. Trimming removed 4 bases from V and 1 base from J, with 17 bases in between. Germline V gives CDR1 MDHEN, CDR2 SYDVKM. DNA for the CDR3: TGTGCCAGCAGTTCATGGATGTTTAAGGGGTCTGGGGCCAACGTCCTGACTTTC. Amino acids: CASSSWMFKGSGANVLTF.

The V gene is TRBV30, the J gene TRBJ1-1, with D unresolved. Per germline, CDR1 GTSNPN and CDR2 SVGIG (reference sequence). The ends were cut back, 0 bases at V and 1 base at J, with 6 bases in the middle. The length of the CDR3 is 13 residues. CDR3 bases: TGTGCCTGGAGTGTCGCAGGGAACACTGAAGCTTTCTTT. It specifies CAWSVAGNTEAFF. The full variable domain, its missing parts supplied by reference TRBV30 and TRBJ1-1, is SQTIHQWPATLVQPVGSPLSLECTVEGTSNPNLYWYRQAAGRGLQLLFYSVGIGQISSEVPQNLSASRPQDRQFILSSKKLLLSDSGFYLCAWSVAGNTEAFFGQGTRLTVV.